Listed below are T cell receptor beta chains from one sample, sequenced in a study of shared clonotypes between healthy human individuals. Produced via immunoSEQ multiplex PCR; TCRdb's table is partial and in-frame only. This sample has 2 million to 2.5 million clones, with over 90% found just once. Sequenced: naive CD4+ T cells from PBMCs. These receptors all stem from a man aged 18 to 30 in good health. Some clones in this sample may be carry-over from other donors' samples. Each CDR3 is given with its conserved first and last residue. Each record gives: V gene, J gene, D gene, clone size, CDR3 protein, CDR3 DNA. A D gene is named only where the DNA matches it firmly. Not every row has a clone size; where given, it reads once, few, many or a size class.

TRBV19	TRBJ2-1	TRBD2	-	CASSILLAGHEQFF	TGTGCCAGTAGTATACTACTAGCGGGCCATGAGCAGTTCTTC
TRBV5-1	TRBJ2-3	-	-	CASSQGYKLYF	TGCGCCAGCAGTCAGGGGTATAAATTGTATTTT
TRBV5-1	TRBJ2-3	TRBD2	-	CASRLAGSSTDTQYF	TGCGCCAGCAGATTAGCGGGGTCTAGCACAGATACGCAGTATTTT
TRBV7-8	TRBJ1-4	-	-	CASSQITNEKLFF	TGTGCCAGCAGCCAAATAACTAATGAAAAACTGTTTTTT
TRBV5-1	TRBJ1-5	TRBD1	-	CASSTGTGPSPQHF	TGCGCCAGTAGTACCGGGACAGGGCCCTCGCCCCAGCATTTT
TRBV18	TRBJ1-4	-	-	CASSPGRAAREEKLFF	TGTGCCAGCTCACCAGGACGGGCCGCCAGGGAGGAAAAACTGTTTTTT
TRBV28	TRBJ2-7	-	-	CASAPSYEQYF	TGTGCCAGCGCCCCAAGTTACGAGCAGTACTTC
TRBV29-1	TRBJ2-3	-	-	CSVGGSTVSTDTQYF	TGCAGCGTTGGGGGGTCGACAGTTAGCACAGATACGCAGTATTTT
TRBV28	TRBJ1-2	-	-	CASSLGTPGAYGYTF	TGTGCCAGCAGTTTAGGGACTCCAGGGGCCTATGGCTACACCTTC
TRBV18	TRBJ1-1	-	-	CASSFDRLNTEAFF	TGTGCCAGCTCATTCGACAGACTGAACACTGAAGCTTTCTTT
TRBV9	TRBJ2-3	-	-	CASSVDTTDTQYF	TGTGCCAGCAGCGTAGATACGACAGATACGCAGTATTTT
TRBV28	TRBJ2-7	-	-	CASTSDQGTYEQYF	TGTGCCAGCACCTCTGATCAAGGGACCTACGAGCAGTACTTC
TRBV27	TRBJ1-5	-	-	CASSPDRRGQPQHF	TGTGCCAGCAGCCCTGACAGGAGGGGTCAGCCCCAGCATTTT
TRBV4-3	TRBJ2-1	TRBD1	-	CASSPISGTGNNEQFF	TGCGCCAGCAGCCCCATCTCCGGGACAGGGAACAATGAGCAGTTCTTC
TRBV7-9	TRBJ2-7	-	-	CASSPDAAGTYEQYF	TGTGCCAGCAGCCCAGACGCGGCAGGAACCTACGAGCAGTACTTC
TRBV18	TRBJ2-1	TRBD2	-	CASSPGLAGVSYNEQFF	TGTGCCAGCTCACCCGGACTAGCGGGAGTTTCCTACAATGAGCAGTTCTTC
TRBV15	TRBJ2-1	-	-	CATSRDLGSNNEQFF	TGTGCCACCAGCAGAGATTTGGGATCTAACAATGAGCAGTTCTTC
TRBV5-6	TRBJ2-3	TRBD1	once	CASSSGQGGDTQYF	TGTGCCAGCAGCTCGGGACAGGGGGGAGATACGCAGTATTTT
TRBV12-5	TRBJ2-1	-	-	CASGFSTGSHNEQFF	TGTGCTAGTGGTTTCTCAACAGGGTCCCACAATGAGCAGTTCTTC
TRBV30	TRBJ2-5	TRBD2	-	CAWSQGLAGSETQYF	TGTGCCTGGAGCCAGGGACTAGCGGGATCAGAGACCCAGTACTTC
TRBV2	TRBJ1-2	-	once	CASSGGRGANYGYTF	TGTGCCAGCAGTGGGGGGCGGGGCGCTAACTATGGCTACACCTTC
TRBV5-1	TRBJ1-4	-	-	CASSLSTSGATNEKLFF	TGCGCCAGCAGCTTATCCACCTCAGGTGCAACTAATGAAAAACTGTTTTTT
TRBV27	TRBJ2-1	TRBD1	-	CASSFDWDRLYNEQFF	TGTGCCAGCAGTTTTGATTGGGACAGACTTTACAATGAGCAGTTCTTC